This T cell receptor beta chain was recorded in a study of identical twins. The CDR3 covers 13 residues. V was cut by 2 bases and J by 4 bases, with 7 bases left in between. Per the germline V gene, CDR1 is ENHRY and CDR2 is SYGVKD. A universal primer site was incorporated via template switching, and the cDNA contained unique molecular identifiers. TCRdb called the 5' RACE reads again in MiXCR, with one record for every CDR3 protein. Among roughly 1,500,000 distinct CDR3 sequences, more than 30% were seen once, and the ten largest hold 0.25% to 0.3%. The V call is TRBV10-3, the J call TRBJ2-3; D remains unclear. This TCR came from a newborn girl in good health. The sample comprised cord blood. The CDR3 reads CAISEELADTQYF. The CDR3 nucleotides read TGTGCCATCAGTGAGGAGTTGGCAGATACGCAGTATTTT.